The 4 T cell receptor beta chains reported below all come from one sample, sequenced in a study of cytomegalovirus exposure and HLA in healthy donors. PCR used 60 Vbeta primers and 13 Jbeta primers. The table came from immunoSEQ multiplex PCR; TCRdb's copy has only in-frame clones and leaves some out. This sample yields roughly 200,000 clones, of which about 78% are seen a single time; approximately 3% belongs to the top ten. Sequencing was carried out using PBMCs. The receptor set was obtained from a woman aged 25 to 39 in good health and CMV-seronegative.

This clone was detected only once. The gene calls are TRBV2 and TRBJ2-7; 7 nucleotides agree with TRBD2. The CDR3 loop spans 14 amino acids. With V trimmed by 7 bases and J by 2 bases, 8 bases remained unmatched. Germline V gene data show CDR1 as SNHLY and CDR2 as FYNNEI. CDR3 amino acids: CASMEVAGPYEQYF. CDR3 DNA sequence: TGTGCCAGCATGGAGGTAGCGGGTCCCTACGAGCAGTACTTC.

This sequence joins TRBV13 and TRBJ2-7; D uncertain. The CDR3 covers 14 residues. Germline-derived CDR1 and CDR2 are PRHDT and FYEKMQ (reference sequence). V gave up 0 bases and J gave up 3 bases, with 9 bases separating them. The CDR3 loop reads CASSLGALYYEQYF. The CDR3 nucleotides read TGTGCCAGCAGCTTAGGAGCCCTCTACTACGAGCAGTACTTC.

The chain combines TRBV2 with TRBJ1-6; unclear D gene. V was clipped by 6 bases and J by 2 bases, with 8 bases between them. Germline assignment: CDR1 SNHLY and CDR2 FYNNEI. This CDR3 has 14 amino acids. CDR3 amino acids: CASSRGTYNSPLHF. CDR3 bases: TGTGCCAGCAGCCGCGGTACCTATAATTCACCCCTCCACTTT.

The CDR3 nucleotides read TGTGCCAGCAGCGTAGGCGCGGGGAAGACTGAAGCTTTCTTT. This codes for CASSVGAGKTEAFF. This chain uses TRBV9 with TRBJ1-1; D uncertain. The CDR3 loop spans 14 amino acids. Trimming cost V 0 bases and J 5 bases, with 11 bases left between them. Germline CDR1 is SGDLS and CDR2 is YYNGEE.